What follows describes a single T cell receptor beta chain. The data were taken from a study of cytomegalovirus exposure and HLA in healthy donors. PCR primers comprised 60 Vbeta and 13 Jbeta primers. Clones were sequenced by immunoSEQ multiplex PCR, and TCRdb holds only the in-frame ones, with some missing. Among roughly 190,000 clones listed, just over 75% were seen once. The receptor was derived from a woman aged 25 to 39 in good health and CMV-seropositive. The sample was PBMCs.

The CDR3 DNA is TGTGCCAGTAGTATCCAGGGGATAGGAAACACCATATATTTT. Residues: CASSIQGIGNTIYF. The V call is TRBV19, the J call TRBJ1-3; D might be TRBD1 (6 bases). Trimming removed 3 bases at V and 4 bases at J, with 10 bases between. From germline, CDR1 is LNHDA and CDR2 SQIVND (reference sequence). The CDR3 is made up of 14 amino acids.